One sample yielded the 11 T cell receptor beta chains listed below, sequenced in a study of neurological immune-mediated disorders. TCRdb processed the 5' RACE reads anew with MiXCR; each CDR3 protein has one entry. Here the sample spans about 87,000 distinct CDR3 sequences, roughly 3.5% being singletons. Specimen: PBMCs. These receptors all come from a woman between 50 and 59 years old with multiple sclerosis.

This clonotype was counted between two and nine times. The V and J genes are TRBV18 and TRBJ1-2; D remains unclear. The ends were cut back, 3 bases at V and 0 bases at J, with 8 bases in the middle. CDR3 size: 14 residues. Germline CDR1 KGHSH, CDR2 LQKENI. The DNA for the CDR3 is TGTGCCAGCTCACCTTTAGGGACTAACTATGGCTACACCTTC. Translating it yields CASSPLGTNYGYTF.

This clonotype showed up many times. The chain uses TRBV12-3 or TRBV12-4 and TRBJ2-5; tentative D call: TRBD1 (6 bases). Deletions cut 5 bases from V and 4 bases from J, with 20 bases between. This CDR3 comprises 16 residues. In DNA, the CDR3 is TGTGCCAGCAGTCTCGGGCATCAGGGGAGTAGAGAGACCCAGTACTTC. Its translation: CASSLGHQGSRETQYF.

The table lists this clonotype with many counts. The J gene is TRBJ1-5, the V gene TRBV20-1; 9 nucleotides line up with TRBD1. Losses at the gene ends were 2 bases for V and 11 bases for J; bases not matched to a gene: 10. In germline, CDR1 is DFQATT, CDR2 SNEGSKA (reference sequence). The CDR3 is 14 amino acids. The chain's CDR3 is CSARMGQGDLAQHF. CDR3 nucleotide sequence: TGCAGTGCTAGAATGGGACAGGGAGATCTAGCCCAGCATTTT.

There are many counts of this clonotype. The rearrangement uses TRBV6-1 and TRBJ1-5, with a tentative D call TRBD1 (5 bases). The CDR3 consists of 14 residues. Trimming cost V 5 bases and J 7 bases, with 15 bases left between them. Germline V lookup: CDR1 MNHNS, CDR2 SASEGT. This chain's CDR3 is CASSYDSSGQPQHF. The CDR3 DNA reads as TGTGCCAGCAGTTATGACAGTTCCGGCCAGCCCCAGCATTTT.

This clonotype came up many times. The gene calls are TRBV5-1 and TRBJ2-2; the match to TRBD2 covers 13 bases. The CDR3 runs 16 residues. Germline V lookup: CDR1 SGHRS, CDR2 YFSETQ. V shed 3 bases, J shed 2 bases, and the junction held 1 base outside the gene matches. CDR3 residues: CASSSGLAGNTGELFF. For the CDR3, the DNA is TGCGCCAGCAGCTCGGGACTAGCGGGAAACACCGGGGAGCTGTTTTTT.

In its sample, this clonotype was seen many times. DNA of the CDR3: TGTGCCATCAGTGGTGGGGTGGCTCCCTACGAGCAGTACTTC. This translates into CAISGGVAPYEQYF. The chain carries TRBV10-3 and TRBJ2-7, with D unresolved. Between the trimmed V and J ends, which lost 4 bases and 2 bases, there was a span of 12 bases. This CDR3 contains 14 residues. CDR1 is ENHRY and CDR2 is SYGVKD in the germline V gene.

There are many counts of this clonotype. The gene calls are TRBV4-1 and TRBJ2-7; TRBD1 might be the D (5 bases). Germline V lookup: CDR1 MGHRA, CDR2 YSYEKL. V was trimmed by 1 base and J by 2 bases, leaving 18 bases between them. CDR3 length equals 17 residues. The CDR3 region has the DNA TGCGCCAGCAGCCAAGGCCCCGCCGAGACAGACACCTACGAGCAGTACTTC. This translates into CASSQGPAETDTYEQYF.

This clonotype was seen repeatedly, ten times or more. CDR3 residues: CASSYGGWNTDTQYF. CDR3 DNA sequence: TGCGCCAGCAGCTACGGGGGTTGGAACACAGATACGCAGTATTTT. This chain joins TRBV5-1 and TRBJ2-3; tentative D call: TRBD2 (6 bases). This CDR3 has 15 residues. The V gene's germline CDR1 is SGHRS and CDR2 YFSETQ. Trimming removed 3 bases from V and 2 bases from J, with 13 bases in between.

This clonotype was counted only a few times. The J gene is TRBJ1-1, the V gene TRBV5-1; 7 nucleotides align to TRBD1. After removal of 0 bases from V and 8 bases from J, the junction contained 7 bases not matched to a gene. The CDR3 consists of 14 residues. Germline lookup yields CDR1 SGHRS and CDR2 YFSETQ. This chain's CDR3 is CASSLDRGPKEAFF. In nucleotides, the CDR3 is TGCGCCAGCAGCTTGGATAGGGGGCCCAAGGAAGCTTTCTTT.

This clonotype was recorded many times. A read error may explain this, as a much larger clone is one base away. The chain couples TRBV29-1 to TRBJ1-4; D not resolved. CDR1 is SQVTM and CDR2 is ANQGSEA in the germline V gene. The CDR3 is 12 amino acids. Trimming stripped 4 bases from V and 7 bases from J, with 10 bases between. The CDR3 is CSVAKSGEKLFF. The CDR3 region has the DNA TGCAGCGTTGCCAAAAGCGGTGAAAAACTGTTTTTT.

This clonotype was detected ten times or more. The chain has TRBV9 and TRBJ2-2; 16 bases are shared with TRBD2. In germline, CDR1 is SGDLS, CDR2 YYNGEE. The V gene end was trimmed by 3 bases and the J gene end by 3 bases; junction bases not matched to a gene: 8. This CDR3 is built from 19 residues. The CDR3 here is CASSAPGLAGGVDTGELFF. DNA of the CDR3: TGTGCCAGCAGCGCCCCGGGACTAGCGGGGGGGGTCGACACCGGGGAGCTGTTTTTT.